The 17 T cell receptor beta chains in this list originate from one sample, sequenced in a study of blood T cells in healthy people across ages. It was with a sample-barcoded 5' primer and a J-beta primer mix that a second PCR of roughly 7 to 12 cycles was run. TCRdb reprocessed the 5' RACE reads with MiXCR, giving one entry per CDR3 protein. The repertoire includes hundreds of thousands of distinct CDR3 sequences, more than 20% of them detected once, and 3% to 4% sits in the top ten. Source material: blood. These receptors were taken from a man in his 70s in good health.

This clonotype was observed a few times. V and J are TRBV20-1 and TRBJ2-3, with 9 bases aligning to TRBD2. Germline V gene sequence: CDR1 DFQATT, CDR2 SNEGSKA (reference sequence). The ends lost 6 bases at V and 4 bases at J; junction bases unmatched: 14. The CDR3 has 16 residues. The CDR3 nucleotides are TGCAGTGCCACATATAGCGGGAGAGTTGGTGCAGATACGCAGTATTTT. Translating it yields CSATYSGRVGADTQYF.

This clonotype was observed a few times. A read error may produce the germline difference seen at one junction end. The chain couples TRBV20-1 to TRBJ2-5; D is possibly TRBD2 (5 bases). This CDR3 has 12 amino acids. Germline V lookup: CDR1 DFQATT, CDR2 SNEGSKA (reference sequence). The CDR3 bases are TGCAGTGCTAGAGATTTTAACAATGAGCGGTTCTTC. Translating it yields CSARDFNNERFF.

CDR3 bases: TGTGCCAGCAGCATCGCAGGGGGCTTCTACGAGCAGTACTTC. Residues: CASSIAGGFYEQYF. The chain recombines TRBV7-2 with TRBJ2-7; 8 bases match TRBD1. Trimming at V came to 5 bases and at J to 3 bases, leaving 6 bases not matched to a gene. The CDR3 is 14 amino acids. Germline V gene lookup returns CDR1 SGHTA and CDR2 FQGNSA.

This clonotype was picked up a small number of times. The rearrangement joins TRBV30 to TRBJ2-5; D remains unclear. The closer fit of TRBJ2-1 to the DNA end suggests the J call may be wrong. This CDR3 has 11 residues. The V gene's germline CDR1 is GTSNPN and CDR2 SVGIG (reference sequence). The CDR3, as DNA: TGTGCCTGGAGTGGTAATAATGAGCAGTTCTTC. Its protein product is CAWSGNNEQFF.

A remark on this clonotype: This may be a read error, as it is one base from a much larger clone. The chain employs TRBV2 and TRBJ2-3, with D possibly being TRBD2 (6 bases). Germline CDR1 is SNHLY and CDR2 is FYNNEI. The CDR3 totals 13 residues. V lost 5 bases, J lost 2 bases, and 8 bases lay in between. CDR3 loop: CASSREFTDTQYF. As DNA, the CDR3 is TGTGCCAGCAGTCGGGAGTTCACAGATACGCAGTATTTT.

This clonotype was counted between two and nine times. This chain uses TRBV20-1 with TRBJ2-7; no definite D call. The better agreement between TRBJ2-5 and the DNA end casts doubt on the J call. Germline V gives CDR1 DFQATT, CDR2 SNEGSKA (reference sequence). The CDR3 loop spans 11 amino acids. The CDR3 sequence: CSARWEETQYF. The CDR3 DNA reads as TGCAGTGCTAGATGGGAAGAGACCCAGTACTTC.

A few counts support this clonotype. In DNA, the CDR3 is TGTGCCAGCAGGCTCTTGGTACACTCCTACGAGCAGTACTTC. This translates into CASRLLVHSYEQYF. The V call is TRBV6-5, the J call TRBJ2-7, with unresolved D. This CDR3 contains 14 residues. The V and J ends lost 6 bases and 0 bases respectively, with 12 bases between them. In germline, CDR1 is MNHEY, CDR2 SVGAGI.

This clonotype was counted a few times. The chain has TRBV4-1 and TRBJ2-1, with a possible D match to TRBD2 (5 bases). CDR3 size: 13 residues. Between the trimmed V and J ends, which lost 4 bases and 7 bases, there was a span of 11 bases. CDR1 and CDR2 (germline): MGHRA, YSYEKL. CDR3 bases: TGCGCCAGCAGCCGCTACGGGGAAAATGAGCAGTTCTTC. This encodes CASSRYGENEQFF.

The chain joins TRBV5-1 to TRBJ1-2, with 9 bases fitting TRBD1. CDR3 size: 17 residues. From germline, CDR1 is SGHRS and CDR2 YFSETQ. With V trimmed by 5 bases and J by 5 bases, 16 bases remained unmatched. CDR3 residues: CASRLATSGQGQYGYTF. CDR3 DNA: TGCGCCAGCAGGCTGGCTACCTCGGGACAGGGCCAATATGGCTACACCTTC.

This clonotype was found a few times. The chain couples TRBV20-1 to TRBJ2-5; 7 nucleotides agree with TRBD2. CDR3 length: 14 residues. After removal of 6 bases from V and 6 bases from J, the junction contained 13 bases not matched to a gene. CDR1 is DFQATT, CDR2 SNEGSKA, per germline (reference sequence). This CDR3 is CSARVTSERKTQYF. CDR3 coding DNA: TGCAGTGCCCGAGTCACTAGCGAGAGAAAGACCCAGTACTTC.

This chain links TRBV10-3 with TRBJ2-7, with unresolved D. Germline loops: CDR1 ENHRY, CDR2 SYGVKD. The V gene lost 10 bases and the J gene lost 2 bases, with 12 bases spanning the gap. CDR3 length: 12 residues. The CDR3 nucleotides read TGTGCCACCGCGACTTTACCCTACGAGCAGTACTTC. This gives the protein CATATLPYEQYF.

This chain uses TRBV5-1 with TRBJ2-7; a possible D gene is TRBD1 (5 bases). Trimming pared 0 bases from V and 1 base from J, leaving 11 bases between. Germline-derived CDR1 and CDR2 are SGHRS and YFSETQ. The CDR3 sequence is 15 residues long. For the CDR3, the DNA is TGCGCCAGCAGCTTGGAGCAGGGTGGGTCCTACGAGCAGTACTTC. Translated: CASSLEQGGSYEQYF.

The V gene is TRBV6-2 or TRBV6-3, the J gene TRBJ1-2, with D unclear. Germline loops: CDR1 MNHEY, CDR2 SVGEGT. This CDR3 region has 13 residues. V was trimmed by 5 bases and J by 8 bases, leaving 15 bases between them. For the CDR3, the DNA is TGTGCCAGCAGTCCAGGAGCCAGACACGGCTACACCTTC. Translated, it gives CASSPGARHGYTF.

The chain has TRBV3-1 and TRBJ1-2; D call uncertain. Between the trimmed V and J ends, which lost 4 bases and 8 bases, there was a span of 8 bases. CDR1 is LGHDT, CDR2 YNNKEL, per germline (reference sequence). This CDR3 has 11 residues. The CDR3 sequence: CASSRSWGYTF. CDR3 DNA sequence: TGTGCCAGCAGCCGCAGCTGGGGCTACACCTTC.

This clonotype was recorded a few times. V is TRBV20-1 and J is TRBJ2-1, with TRBD2 matching over 10 bases. V lost 5 bases and J lost 7; bases outside the gene matches: 8. The germline V gene has CDR1 DFQATT and CDR2 SNEGSKA (reference sequence). The CDR3 runs to 14 residues. CDR3 loop: CSAGTLAGGNEQFF. The DNA of the CDR3 is TGCAGTGCTGGGACTTTAGCGGGAGGAAATGAGCAGTTCTTC.

The J gene is TRBJ2-5, the V gene TRBV2, with 9 nucleotides matching TRBD1. Matching the DNA end better, TRBJ2-7 makes the J call doubtful. Looked up from germline, CDR1 is SNHLY and CDR2 is FYNNEI. This CDR3 has 15 residues. The CDR3, as DNA: TGTGCCAGCCGCAACGCTGGGACAGGGTTCCACGAGCAGTACTTC. It yields the protein CASRNAGTGFHEQYF.

The V gene is TRBV4-3, the J gene TRBJ2-5; D might be TRBD2 (5 bases). This CDR3 spans 16 amino acids. The V gene's germline CDR1 is LGHNA and CDR2 YSLEER. The V and J ends lost 0 bases and 4 bases respectively, with 15 bases between them. The CDR3 loop reads CASSQDSLAPIETQYF. The CDR3 DNA sequence: TGCGCCAGCAGCCAAGATAGCCTAGCCCCAATAGAGACCCAGTACTTC.